This is a list of T cell receptor beta chains from one sample in a study of T cell clones after liver transplantation. TCRdb's copy holds only in-frame clones and misses some; the assay was immunoSEQ multiplex PCR. The table lists roughly 73,000 clones, about four fifths of them singletons. This material consisted of CD4+ T cells from blood, taken before liver transplant. These receptors all come from a human donor who received a liver transplant. Each CDR3 is given with its conserved first and last residue. D genes are given only for firm matches. Some rows mark clone size as missing; the rest say once, few, many or name a class of expanded clone.

size: -
V: TRBV10-3
D: TRBD1
J: TRBJ1-5
CDR3: CAISRQGQPQHF
DNA: TGTGCCATCAGCAGACAGGGTCAGCCCCAGCATTTT

size: -
V: TRBV6-1
D: -
J: TRBJ1-2
CDR3: CASKLWDGSYGYTF
DNA: TGTGCCAGCAAGCTCTGGGACGGGTCCTATGGCTACACCTTC

size: -
V: TRBV19
D: TRBD1
J: TRBJ2-2
CDR3: CASEAQGDTGELFF
DNA: TGTGCCAGTGAGGCGCAGGGGGACACCGGGGAGCTGTTTTTT

size: -
V: TRBV7-6
D: -
J: TRBJ2-2
CDR3: CASSLDLVWAGELFF
DNA: TGTGCCAGCAGCTTGGACCTTGTGTGGGCCGGGGAGCTGTTTTTT

size: -
V: TRBV5-1
D: -
J: TRBJ2-3
CDR3: CASSFAGATDTQYF
DNA: TGCGCCAGCAGCTTCGCGGGGGCAACAGATACGCAGTATTTT

size: -
V: TRBV7-2
D: -
J: TRBJ2-5
CDR3: CASSLALGGPQETQYF
DNA: TGTGCCAGCAGCTTAGCGCTCGGGGGACCACAAGAGACCCAGTACTTC

size: -
V: TRBV14
D: TRBD1
J: TRBJ2-5
CDR3: CASSQGTGRTQYF
DNA: TGTGCCAGCAGCCAAGGGACAGGGAGGACCCAGTACTTC

size: -
V: TRBV28
D: TRBD2
J: TRBJ2-3
CDR3: CASSLWGLAGREGSTDTQYF
DNA: TGTGCCAGCAGTTTATGGGGGCTAGCGGGGAGAGAGGGTAGCACAGATACGCAGTATTTT

size: -
V: TRBV11-2
D: TRBD1
J: TRBJ1-2
CDR3: CASSPHRTGVRDYTF
DNA: TGTGCCAGCAGCCCGCACCGGACAGGGGTGAGGGACTACACCTTC

size: -
V: TRBV6-5
D: -
J: TRBJ1-1
CDR3: CASVQREEGTEAFF
DNA: TGTGCCAGTGTACAACGGGAGGAGGGCACTGAAGCTTTCTTT

size: -
V: TRBV4-1
D: -
J: TRBJ1-4
CDR3: CASSQEDSRREKLFF
DNA: TGCGCCAGCAGCCAAGAGGACAGTCGCCGCGAAAAACTGTTTTTT

size: -
V: TRBV5-8
D: -
J: TRBJ2-7
CDR3: CASSLIYEQYF
DNA: TGTGCCAGCAGCTTGATCTACGAGCAGTACTTC

size: -
V: TRBV7-2
D: TRBD2
J: TRBJ2-2
CDR3: CASSLRGGPGGGELFF
DNA: TGTGCCAGCAGCTTACGGGGGGGACCCGGTGGCGGGGAGCTGTTTTTT

size: -
V: TRBV9
D: TRBD1
J: TRBJ1-4
CDR3: CASSARTGGNEKLFF
DNA: TGTGCCAGCAGCGCCAGGACAGGGGGAAATGAAAAACTGTTTTTT

size: -
V: TRBV27
D: -
J: TRBJ1-1
CDR3: CASSLGGGTEAFF
DNA: TGTGCCAGCAGTTTAGGGGGTGGCACTGAAGCTTTCTTT

size: -
V: TRBV5-6
D: -
J: TRBJ1-3
CDR3: CASSLGYGNTIYF
DNA: TGTGCCAGCAGCTTAGGGTATGGAAACACCATATATTTT

size: -
V: TRBV28
D: -
J: TRBJ2-6
CDR3: CASSLPTGTGANVLTF
DNA: TGTGCCAGCAGTTTGCCCACAGGAACTGGGGCCAACGTCCTGACTTTC

size: -
V: TRBV5-8
D: -
J: TRBJ2-6
CDR3: CASSLPWGASGANVLTF
DNA: TGTGCCAGCAGCTTGCCGTGGGGGGCTTCTGGGGCCAACGTCCTGACTTTC

size: -
V: TRBV2
D: TRBD2
J: TRBJ2-7
CDR3: CASSAGLAGIEQYF
DNA: TGTGCCAGCAGTGCTGGACTAGCGGGTATCGAGCAGTACTTC

size: -
V: TRBV28
D: TRBD2
J: TRBJ2-7
CDR3: CASSLLGGRASSYEQYF
DNA: TGTGCCAGCAGTTTATTAGGCGGGAGGGCCTCGTCCTACGAGCAGTACTTC

size: -
V: TRBV2
D: -
J: TRBJ1-5
CDR3: CASRDDPNQPQHF
DNA: TGTGCCAGCAGAGACGACCCCAATCAGCCCCAGCATTTT

size: -
V: TRBV7-2
D: -
J: TRBJ1-2
CDR3: CASSLRVASYGYTF
DNA: TGTGCCAGCAGCTTACGAGTAGCAAGCTATGGCTACACCTTC

size: -
V: TRBV5-1
D: -
J: TRBJ2-7
CDR3: CASSLRDTTYEQYF
DNA: TGCGCCAGCAGTCTGCGGGACACTACCTACGAGCAGTACTTC

size: once
V: TRBV7-9
D: TRBD2
J: TRBJ2-3
CDR3: CASSLLRFGREGTDTQYF
DNA: TGTGCCAGCAGCTTACTTAGGTTCGGCAGGGAGGGAACAGATACGCAGTATTTT

size: once
V: TRBV7-8
D: -
J: TRBJ2-7
CDR3: CASSFPFGGVEEQYF
DNA: TGTGCCAGCAGCTTCCCCTTCGGCGGGGTTGAAGAGCAGTACTTC

size: -
V: TRBV7-2
D: -
J: TRBJ1-5
CDR3: CASSSPGGSQHF
DNA: TGTGCCAGCAGCTCGCCAGGAGGGTCCCAGCATTTT

size: medium-sized
V: TRBV20-1
D: -
J: TRBJ2-3
CDR3: CSAGTADTQYF
DNA: TGCAGTGCCGGCACGGCAGATACGCAGTATTTT

size: -
V: TRBV2
D: -
J: TRBJ1-4
CDR3: CASGRDTEKLFF
DNA: TGTGCCAGCGGCAGGGACACCGAAAAACTGTTTTTT

size: once
V: TRBV7-6
D: TRBD2
J: TRBJ2-3
CDR3: CASSLGLAGLEDTQYF
DNA: TGTGCCAGCAGCCTGGGACTAGCGGGTCTTGAAGATACGCAGTATTTT

size: -
V: TRBV28
D: -
J: TRBJ2-7
CDR3: CASSSPGSGAGEQYF
DNA: TGTGCCAGCAGTTCCCCGGGCTCAGGGGCCGGCGAGCAGTACTTC

size: -
V: TRBV5-1
D: -
J: TRBJ1-1
CDR3: CASSLAFRVAEAFF
DNA: TGCGCCAGCAGCTTGGCCTTCCGGGTCGCTGAAGCTTTCTTT

size: once
V: TRBV28
D: -
J: TRBJ1-1
CDR3: CASIFGTANTEAFF
DNA: TGTGCCAGCATTTTTGGAACGGCGAACACTGAAGCTTTCTTT

size: -
V: TRBV14
D: -
J: TRBJ1-5
CDR3: CALRTRFQPQHF
DNA: TGTGCCCTTCGGACTCGATTCCAGCCCCAGCATTTT

size: -
V: TRBV6-1
D: -
J: TRBJ1-1
CDR3: CASSAGTSNTEAFF
DNA: TGTGCCAGCAGTGCAGGGACTTCGAACACTGAAGCTTTCTTT

size: -
V: TRBV6-5
D: -
J: TRBJ1-1
CDR3: CASHTTHTEAFF
DNA: TGTGCCAGCCACACAACCCACACTGAAGCTTTCTTT

size: -
V: TRBV29-1
D: -
J: TRBJ2-2
CDR3: CSVEDEATGELFF
DNA: TGCAGCGTTGAAGATGAAGCTACCGGGGAGCTGTTTTTT

size: -
V: TRBV9
D: TRBD1
J: TRBJ1-1
CDR3: CASSVRDSLNTEAFF
DNA: TGTGCCAGCAGCGTGAGGGACAGCCTGAACACTGAAGCTTTCTTT

size: -
V: TRBV5-1
D: -
J: TRBJ1-5
CDR3: CASSLERGGQPQHF
DNA: TGCGCCAGCAGCTTGGAGAGGGGCGGGCAGCCCCAGCATTTT

size: -
V: TRBV18
D: -
J: TRBJ2-7
CDR3: CASSPTVYEQYF
DNA: TGTGCCAGCTCACCCACGGTCTACGAGCAGTACTTC

size: -
V: TRBV11-2
D: -
J: TRBJ2-7
CDR3: CASSYDSGWGTYEQYF
DNA: TGTGCCAGCAGCTACGACAGCGGGTGGGGAACCTACGAGCAGTACTTC

size: -
V: TRBV5-6
D: -
J: TRBJ1-5
CDR3: CASSSGPIGNQPQHF
DNA: TGTGCCAGCAGCTCGGGTCCAATAGGGAATCAGCCCCAGCATTTT

size: medium-sized
V: TRBV5-1
D: -
J: TRBJ2-7
CDR3: CASSFQSGFTTYEQYF
DNA: TGCGCCAGCAGCTTTCAATCCGGTTTCACTACCTACGAGCAGTACTTC

size: -
V: TRBV28
D: -
J: TRBJ1-2
CDR3: CASSPRTSGYTF
DNA: TGTGCCAGCAGTCCGCGGACATCTGGCTACACCTTC

size: -
V: TRBV18
D: -
J: TRBJ2-7
CDR3: CASSPGIQTLITYEQYF
DNA: TGTGCCAGCTCACCAGGGATCCAGACCCTTATAACCTACGAGCAGTACTTC

size: once
V: TRBV11-2
D: -
J: TRBJ2-7
CDR3: CASSPWGSSYEQYF
DNA: TGTGCCAGCAGCCCTTGGGGGAGTTCCTACGAGCAGTACTTC

size: -
V: TRBV6-1
D: -
J: TRBJ2-3
CDR3: CASSEGAIRTDTQYF
DNA: TGTGCCAGCAGTGAAGGAGCGATACGCACAGATACGCAGTATTTT

size: few
V: TRBV2
D: TRBD2
J: TRBJ2-3
CDR3: CASSRGLAGDADTQYF
DNA: TGTGCCAGCAGTAGGGGACTAGCGGGAGATGCAGATACGCAGTATTTT

size: -
V: TRBV6-6
D: -
J: TRBJ1-4
CDR3: CASSYRGNEKLFF
DNA: TGTGCCAGCAGTTACCGGGGTAATGAAAAACTGTTTTTT

size: -
V: TRBV10-2
D: -
J: TRBJ2-3
CDR3: CASSEGVGVASTDTQYF
DNA: TGCGCCAGCAGTGAGGGCGTAGGGGTCGCTAGCACAGATACGCAGTATTTT

size: -
V: TRBV5-1
D: TRBD2
J: TRBJ2-3
CDR3: CASSFGLAGADTQYF
DNA: TGCGCCAGCAGCTTCGGGCTAGCGGGGGCAGATACGCAGTATTTT

size: once
V: TRBV5-4
D: TRBD1
J: TRBJ2-4
CDR3: CASSLGTGAKNIQYF
DNA: TGTGCCAGCAGCTTGGGGACAGGAGCCAAAAACATTCAGTACTTC

size: -
V: TRBV7-2
D: -
J: TRBJ1-5
CDR3: CASSLVGSRNQPQHF
DNA: TGTGCCAGCAGCTTAGTAGGCAGCCGCAATCAGCCCCAGCATTTT

size: -
V: TRBV5-6
D: -
J: TRBJ2-2
CDR3: CASSLGIRRENGELFF
DNA: TGTGCCAGCAGCTTGGGGATACGCAGGGAAAACGGGGAGCTGTTTTTT

size: once
V: TRBV5-4
D: TRBD2
J: TRBJ2-7
CDR3: CASSPRGVASGRGGDYEQYF
DNA: TGTGCCAGCAGCCCGCGGGGGGTAGCTAGCGGGAGAGGAGGCGACTACGAGCAGTACTTC

size: few
V: TRBV6-5
D: -
J: TRBJ2-7
CDR3: CASSYSEGNGEQYF
DNA: TGTGCCAGCAGTTACTCGGAAGGGAATGGCGAGCAGTACTTC

size: -
V: TRBV5-1
D: -
J: TRBJ2-2
CDR3: CASSLLAGISGELFF
DNA: TGCGCCAGCAGCTTGTTGGCAGGGATCTCCGGGGAGCTGTTTTTT

size: -
V: TRBV6-1
D: -
J: TRBJ1-5
CDR3: CASSEARSQPQHF
DNA: TGTGCCAGCAGTGAAGCGCGTAGTCAGCCCCAGCATTTT

size: -
V: TRBV27
D: TRBD2
J: TRBJ2-1
CDR3: CASSPLAGGPGYNEQFF
DNA: TGTGCCAGCAGTCCGCTAGCGGGAGGGCCCGGGTACAATGAGCAGTTCTTC

size: -
V: TRBV5-6
D: -
J: TRBJ2-7
CDR3: CASSLVGNWEQYF
DNA: TGTGCCAGCAGCTTGGTGGGGAACTGGGAGCAGTACTTC

size: -
V: TRBV6-6
D: TRBD1
J: TRBJ1-4
CDR3: CASSPKGAATNEKLFF
DNA: TGTGCCAGCAGCCCTAAGGGGGCCGCAACTAATGAAAAACTGTTTTTT